This T cell receptor beta chain was profiled in a study of blood T cell repertoires in COVID-19. Data came from immunoSEQ multiplex PCR; TCRdb stores just in-frame clones and leaves some out. Here the sample spans about 220,000 clones, 80% to 90% being singletons. Per germline, CDR1 MNHEY and CDR2 SVGAGI. V shed 0 bases and J shed 9 bases, with 12 bases lying between them. The CDR3 consists of 15 residues. V is TRBV6-5 and J is TRBJ1-6; possible D gene TRBD1, 5 bases. Sequencing was carried out using peripheral blood. The receptor was isolated from a woman in her fifties or sixties who had recovered from COVID-19. The CDR3 here is CASSYSWGTGSPLHF. For the CDR3, the DNA is TGTGCCAGCAGTTACTCTTGGGGCACCGGTTCACCCCTCCACTTT.